Listed below are T cell receptor beta chains from one sample, sequenced in a study of T cell repertoires in aging, cancer and after chemotherapy. TCRdb itself ran the multiplex PCR reads through MiXCR, one entry per CDR3 protein. The table has about 600 distinct CDR3 sequences, approximately 48% seen once; the top ten hold 29%. Sequencing input: blood. Receptors originate from a human donor in good health. Both conserved end residues are part of each CDR3. The order of the fields is V gene, J gene, D gene, clone size, CDR3 length, CDR3 DNA, CDR3 protein. D genes are given only for firm matches. Expanded clones are given a class, and other clones once, few, many or no size at all.

TRBV18	TRBJ2-3	NA	NA	16	TGTGCCAGCTCACCACTGGGATTTGGCGGCACAGATACGCAGTATTTT	CASSPLGFGGTDTQYF
TRBV7-9	TRBJ2-5	TRBD2	NA	15	TGTGCCAGCAGCCCGACTAGCGGGGGACAAGAGACCCAGTACTTC	CASSPTSGGQETQYF
TRBV7-4	TRBJ2-3	TRBD1	NA	16	TGTGCCAGCAGCCCGAGGACAGGGTCCGGGACAGATACGCAGTATTTT	CASSPRTGSGTDTQYF
TRBV5-4	TRBJ2-3	TRBD2	NA	19	TGTGCCAGCAGCCGGTTGACTAGCGGGGGCTTCACTAGCACAGATACGCAGTATTTT	CASSRLTSGGFTSTDTQYF
TRBV29-1	TRBJ1-4	NA	NA	12	TGCAGCGTTGCGGGGATTGGGGAAAAACTGTTTTTT	CSVAGIGEKLFF
TRBV6-2/TRBV6-3	TRBJ2-5	NA	large	14	TGTGCCAGCAGTAATACATACAGCCAAGAGACCCAGTACTTC	CASSNTYSQETQYF
TRBV10-2	TRBJ2-2	NA	medium-sized	17	TGCGCCAGCAGTGAGTCGCCGTTTCGGAGTAACACCGGGGAGCTGTTTTTT	CASSESPFRSNTGELFF
TRBV11-2	TRBJ2-7	NA	large	13	TGTGCCAGCAGCTCAGGGCGGATGTACGAGCAGTACTTC	CASSSGRMYEQYF
TRBV2	TRBJ2-7	NA	NA	13	TGTGCCAGCAGGGGGGTGGGAACCTACAAGCAGTACTTC	CASRGVGTYKQYF
TRBV4-2	TRBJ1-6	NA	medium-sized	15	TGTGCCAGCAGCCAAGATGAGTCAGCAAATTCACCCCTCCACTTT	CASSQDESANSPLHF
TRBV20-1	TRBJ1-4	NA	NA	13	TGCAGTGCTCTCCGGGACCTTAATGAAAAACTGTTTTTT	CSALRDLNEKLFF
TRBV6-5	TRBJ2-3	TRBD2	NA	14	TGTGCCAGCACAACTAGCGGGAGGAGAGATACGCAGTATTTT	CASTTSGRRDTQYF
TRBV11-1	TRBJ2-7	TRBD1	NA	15	TGTGCCAGCAGCCCTCGGACAGGGTTCTCCTACGAGCAGTACTTC	CASSPRTGFSYEQYF
TRBV18	TRBJ2-2	NA	NA	14	TGTGCCAGCTCACCCGGACATAACACCGGGGAGCTGTTTTTT	CASSPGHNTGELFF
TRBV14	TRBJ1-2	NA	large	14	TGTGCCAGCAGCCAAAGACAGGCAAACTATGGCTACACCTTC	CASSQRQANYGYTF
TRBV5-3	TRBJ2-2	TRBD2	large	15	TGTGCCAGAAGCGGGGTAGCGGGGTGTACCGGGGAGCTGTTTTTT	CARSGVAGCTGELFF
TRBV29-1	TRBJ2-5	TRBD1	NA	17	TGCAGCGTTCTAGGAGTGTCGGACAGGGGGTCCCAAGAGACCCAGTACTTC	CSVLGVSDRGSQETQYF
TRBV19	TRBJ1-2	NA	large	12	TGTGCCAGTAGTATCCAGGGACGGGGCTACACCTTC	CASSIQGRGYTF
TRBV5-6	TRBJ2-3	TRBD1	NA	15	TGTGCCAGCAGCCCGGGACAGGAGAGCACAGATACGAAGTATTTT	CASSPGQESTDTKYF
TRBV19	TRBJ1-6	TRBD1	few	15	TGTGCCAGTAGTACTCGGGACAGGGTTGATTCACCCCTCCACTTT	CASSTRDRVDSPLHF
TRBV6-6	TRBJ1-1	NA	large	15	TGTGCCAGCAGTTACTCGAACCAGGGAGACACTGAAGCTTTCTTT	CASSYSNQGDTEAFF
TRBV5-6	TRBJ2-3	NA	NA	16	TGTGCCAGCAGCTACGGCGTAGGGACCTACACAGATACGCAGTATTTT	CASSYGVGTYTDTQYF
TRBV6-2/TRBV6-3	TRBJ2-6	TRBD1	NA	19	TGTGCCAGCAGTTACTCGAGGGGGACAGGGGTCACTGGGGCCAACGTCCTGACTTTC	CASSYSRGTGVTGANVLTF
TRBV29-1	TRBJ2-7	NA	NA	12	TGCAGCGTTCGACAGAATTCCTACGAGCAGTACTTC	CSVRQNSYEQYF
TRBV19	TRBJ1-1	NA	large	15	TGTGCCAGTAGTCTTCGGACGATTCCGAACACTGAAGCTTTCTTT	CASSLRTIPNTEAFF
TRBV5-6	TRBJ2-1	TRBD2	NA	17	TGTGCCAGCAGCTTGGGGGGAGGGGCGAGGCGATACAATGAGCAGTTCTTC	CASSLGGGARRYNEQFF
TRBV28	TRBJ2-5	TRBD2	few	16	TGTGCCAGCAGTAAAATAGCGGGGGGGCCGGGGGAGACCCAGTACTTC	CASSKIAGGPGETQYF
TRBV5-4	TRBJ2-3	NA	NA	14	TGTGCCAGCAGCTTGGGGCCATCCACAGATACGCAGTATTTT	CASSLGPSTDTQYF
TRBV19	TRBJ2-5	TRBD2	hyperexpanded	16	TGTGCCAGTAGTACAGGACTAGCGGGAGGTGTAGAGACCCAGTACTTC	CASSTGLAGGVETQYF
TRBV6-5	TRBJ2-3	NA	NA	13	TGTGCCAGTAGAAAGCCAGGGACAGATACGCAGTATTTT	CASRKPGTDTQYF
TRBV7-9	TRBJ2-2	NA	large	13	TGTGCCAGCAGAGGAGCGGACACCGGGGAGCTGTTTTTT	CASRGADTGELFF
TRBV4-2	TRBJ2-3	NA	medium-sized	14	TGTGCCAGCAGCGGGGGACTGGAAGCAGATACGCAGTATTTT	CASSGGLEADTQYF
TRBV27	TRBJ1-1	TRBD1	large	14	TGTGCCAGCAGGGGGGACAGATCGAACACTGAAGCTTTCTTT	CASRGDRSNTEAFF
TRBV12-3/TRBV12-4	TRBJ1-2	NA	large	13	TGTGCCAGCAGTCCTATTCCGTTGTCCGGCTACACCTTC	CASSPIPLSGYTF
TRBV20-1	TRBJ2-3	NA	large	15	TGCAGTGCTAGAGATCCACAGGTTAACGCAGATACGCAGTATTTT	CSARDPQVNADTQYF
TRBV6-1	TRBJ2-2	TRBD2	NA	17	TGTGCCAGCAGTTACCCCACGACTAGCGTTGACACCGGGGAGCTGTTTTTT	CASSYPTTSVDTGELFF
TRBV5-1	TRBJ2-2	NA	NA	13	TGCGCCAGCAGCTTGGCCAGCACCGGGGAGCTGTTTTTT	CASSLASTGELFF
TRBV7-6	TRBJ2-7	NA	large	14	TGTGCCAGCAGCGCCAGCCAGCTTTACTACGAGCAGTACTTC	CASSASQLYYEQYF
TRBV4-2	TRBJ2-1	TRBD2	NA	16	TGTGCCAGCAGAGAGGGTGCAGCGGGGGTCTACAATGAGCAGTTCTTC	CASREGAAGVYNEQFF
TRBV29-1	TRBJ1-1	TRBD1	hyperexpanded	12	TGCAGCGTTCAGGGGGCAGACACTGAAGCTTTCTTT	CSVQGADTEAFF
TRBV6-2/TRBV6-3	TRBJ2-7	NA	large	17	TGTGCCAGCAGTTATCCAACAGGGTTTTCCAACTCCTACGAGCAGTACTTC	CASSYPTGFSNSYEQYF
TRBV18	TRBJ2-2	TRBD1	NA	16	TGTGCCAGCTCAATCCGACAGGGGGCGCGTACCGGGGAGCTGTTTTTT	CASSIRQGARTGELFF
TRBV5-1	TRBJ2-4	NA	medium-sized	15	TGCGCCAGCAGCCCAATTGATTCGGCCAAAAACATTCAGTACTTC	CASSPIDSAKNIQYF
TRBV20-1	TRBJ2-1	TRBD2	medium-sized	14	TGCAGTGCATTAAGAAGACTAGCTCTGAATGAGCAGTTCTTC	CSALRRLALNEQFF
TRBV4-2	TRBJ2-1	NA	NA	15	TGTGCCAGCAGCCCAAATAGAGCAGAATGGGATGAGCAGTTCTTC	CASSPNRAEWDEQFF
TRBV18	TRBJ2-2	NA	NA	12	TGTGCCAGCACGCCCGACACCGGGGAGCTGTTTTTT	CASTPDTGELFF
TRBV14	TRBJ2-1	TRBD2	once	15	TGTGCCAGCAGCCGGGGACTAGCCGCCTACAATGAGCAGTTCTTC	CASSRGLAAYNEQFF